Listed here are 20 T cell receptor beta chains from one sample, sequenced in a study of response to subunit inactivated influenza vaccine. One entry per CDR3 protein, called by TCRdb with MiXCR from the RT-PCR reads. The sample yields around 570,000 distinct CDR3 sequences, approximately 11% seen once. The same data also contributed to another study, on T cells expressing NK-cell markers. That source reports: TCR beta libraries carry UMIs added by 5'RACE template switching.

Sequencing used PBMCs from blood, obtained on the day of vaccination. These receptors were obtained from a man aged 50-59 years who received an inactivated influenza vaccine.

V usage is TRBV25-1 and J usage is TRBJ2-6; unclear D gene. The CDR3 length is 14 residues. The V end lost 2 bases, the J end lost 4 bases, and 6 bases lay between the germline ends. Germline V lookup: CDR1 MGHDK, CDR2 SYGVNS. As DNA, the CDR3 is TGTGCCAGCAGTGAACTGTCCGGGGCCAACGTCCTGACTTTC. This sequence encodes CASSELSGANVLTF.

This clonotype occurred a few times. V usage is TRBV27 and J usage is TRBJ1-1; 9 bases map to TRBD1. CDR1 and CDR2 (germline): MNHEY, SMNVEV (reference sequence). With V trimmed by 6 bases and J by 1 base, 12 bases remained unmatched. This CDR3 region has 17 residues. Here the CDR3 reads CASSHGTGSLANTEAFF. The CDR3 DNA reads as TGTGCCAGCAGCCACGGGACAGGGTCATTGGCGAACACTGAAGCTTTCTTT.

This clonotype has more than one count but fewer than ten. The gene calls are TRBV12-3 or TRBV12-4 and TRBJ2-6; 10 bases fit TRBD1. V lost 5 bases, J lost 12 bases, and 7 bases stayed unmatched. This CDR3 region has 14 residues. The CDR3 reads CASSQRTGGSVLTF. In DNA form, the CDR3 reads TGTGCCAGCAGTCAACGGACAGGGGGAAGCGTCCTGACTTTC.

This clonotype was picked up many times. The rearrangement joins TRBV7-9 to TRBJ2-1, with D perhaps matching TRBD1 (5 bases). Trimming left V 4 bases short and J 7 bases short, with 20 bases between. Germline V gene lookup returns CDR1 SEHNR and CDR2 FQNEAQ (reference sequence). The CDR3 runs 16 residues. CDR3 nucleotide sequence: TGTGCCAGCAGCTCCCTCGACAGCACCCTTGGGAATGAGCAGTTCTTC. Amino acids: CASSSLDSTLGNEQFF.

In its sample, this clonotype was seen a few times. This rearrangement joins TRBV6-4 to TRBJ2-6; D is unclear. V lost 0 bases, J lost 0 bases, and 6 bases lay in between. The CDR3 consists of 16 residues. CDR1 is MRHNA and CDR2 is SNTAGT in the germline V gene. CDR3 bases: TGTGCCAGCAGTGACTCAGGCCACTCTGGGGCCAACGTCCTGACTTTC. Encoded protein: CASSDSGHSGANVLTF.

This clonotype was counted between two and nine times. The chain is built from TRBV29-1 and TRBJ2-1, with D uncertain. The CDR3 spans 12 residues. V dropped 2 bases and J dropped 4 bases, with 6 bases sitting between them. CDR1 and CDR2 from the germline V gene are SQVTM and ANQGSEA. The CDR3 here is CSVENRYNEQFF. As DNA, the CDR3 is TGCAGCGTTGAAAACAGATACAATGAGCAGTTCTTC.

The count of this clonotype is one. The junction departs from the called germline gene at one end, perhaps through a read error. V and J are TRBV28 and TRBJ2-1; 8 nucleotides match TRBD1. The CDR3 is 16 amino acids. Germline V gives CDR1 MDHEN, CDR2 SYDVKM. The CDR3 loop reads CSSSSQGASSYNEQFF. DNA for the CDR3: TGTTCCAGCAGCTCGCAGGGGGCAAGCTCCTACAATGAGCAGTTCTTC.

This chain joins TRBV7-9 and TRBJ2-1, with 9 bases identical to TRBD1. Germline V gene data show CDR1 as SEHNR and CDR2 as FQNEAQ (reference sequence). The CDR3 contains 16 residues. Losses at the gene ends were 1 base for V and 7 bases for J; bases not matched to a gene: 8. For the CDR3, the DNA is TGTGCCAGCAGCTTAGGCCCGGGACAGGGTAGAAATGAGCAGTTCTTC. Translated, it gives CASSLGPGQGRNEQFF.

Many counts were recorded for this clonotype. The rearrangement links TRBV19 to TRBJ1-5; a weak D match, TRBD1 (5 bases). CDR3 length: 15 amino acids. CDR1 and CDR2 from the germline V gene are LNHDA and SQIVND (reference sequence). V lost 5 bases to trimming and J lost 1 base, with 12 bases between them. The CDR3 reads CASSSRGSSNQPQHF. In DNA, the CDR3 is TGTGCCAGTAGTTCCCGGGGGTCGAGCAATCAGCCCCAGCATTTT.

The chain recombines TRBV5-1 with TRBJ2-5; D is possibly TRBD2 (7 bases). This CDR3 has 15 amino acids. Germline loops: CDR1 SGHRS, CDR2 YFSETQ. V was trimmed by 3 bases and J by 1 base, leaving 13 bases between them. The CDR3 sequence: CASSSPGGRQETQYF. The CDR3 bases are TGCGCCAGCAGCTCTCCCGGGGGGCGCCAAGAGACCCAGTACTTC.

This clonotype came up a few times. The chain carries TRBV5-6 and TRBJ2-7; D is ambiguous. CDR3 size: 13 residues. Germline CDR1 SGHDT, CDR2 YYEEEE. With 6 bases removed from V and 3 bases from J, the gap between germline ends came to 13 bases. In nucleotides, the CDR3 is TGTGCCAGCAAAAAATCTAGGGACTACGAGCAGTACTTC. This encodes CASKKSRDYEQYF.

This clonotype came up a few times. The chain is built from TRBV12-3 or TRBV12-4 and TRBJ2-1; D is possibly TRBD1 (5 bases). Trimming took off 6 bases at V and 15 bases at J, with 12 bases between the two ends. This CDR3 contains 10 residues. Written as DNA, the CDR3 is TGTGCCAGCAGCCTGGGGCGTGCGTTCTTC. It codes for CASSLGRAFF.

The chain is built from TRBV28 and TRBJ2-7, with 14 bases identical to TRBD2. V shed 6 bases and J 5 bases; nucleotides not matched to a gene: 3. The CDR3 covers 14 residues. CDR1 and CDR2 (germline): MDHEN, SYDVKM. The CDR3 sequence: CASRPGLAGDEQYF. Here the CDR3 DNA reads TGTGCCAGCAGACCGGGACTAGCGGGAGACGAGCAGTACTTC. Using reference TRBV28 and TRBJ2-7 for the parts outside the CDR3, the full variable domain is DVKVTQSSRYLVKRTGEKVFLECVQDMDHENMFWYRQDPGLGLRLIYFSYDVKMKEKGDIPEGYSVSREKKERFSLILESASTNQTSMYLCASRPGLAGDEQYFGPGTRLTVT.

This clonotype was seen only a few times. V is TRBV6-2 or TRBV6-3 and J is TRBJ2-3; TRBD2 is a possible D gene (6 bases). Trimming cost V 6 bases and J 4 bases, with 11 bases left between them. The CDR3 sequence is 13 residues long. Germline V gene lookup returns CDR1 MNHEY and CDR2 SVGEGT. The CDR3 loop reads CASRGGWPDTQYF. Here the CDR3 DNA reads TGTGCCAGCAGGGGGGGTTGGCCAGATACGCAGTATTTT.

This clonotype was seen only a few times. The chain is built from TRBV6-2 or TRBV6-3 and TRBJ2-2; 9 bases map to TRBD1. This CDR3 contains 17 residues. V shed 2 bases, J shed 4 bases, and the junction held 8 bases outside the gene matches. CDR1 and CDR2 from the germline V gene are MNHEY and SVGEGT. This chain's CDR3 is CASSYGSGQGRTGELFF. As DNA, the CDR3 is TGTGCCAGCAGTTACGGATCAGGACAGGGGCGCACCGGGGAGCTGTTTTTT.

V usage is TRBV5-1 and J usage is TRBJ2-5; D gene ambiguous. Germline assignment: CDR1 SGHRS and CDR2 YFSETQ. The CDR3 loop spans 14 amino acids. V lost 0 bases and J 0 bases, leaving 6 bases between the germline ends. The CDR3 loop is CASSLGSYQETQYF. The CDR3 region has the DNA TGCGCCAGCAGCTTGGGGTCTTACCAAGAGACCCAGTACTTC.

This clonotype was picked up a small number of times. The chain uses TRBV9 and TRBJ2-2; no clear D. Germline V gives CDR1 SGDLS, CDR2 YYNGEE. Trimming took off 2 bases at V and 0 bases at J, with 8 bases between the two ends. CDR3 length equals 15 residues. CDR3 in amino acids: CASSVSPSNTGELFF. CDR3 in DNA: TGTGCCAGCAGCGTTTCGCCTTCGAACACCGGGGAGCTGTTTTTT.

This clonotype has more than one count but fewer than ten. CDR3 in DNA: TGCAGCTTTTCTCAGGGGGCGACCTACAATGAGCAGTTCTTC. Its translation: CSFSQGATYNEQFF. This chain links TRBV29-1 with TRBJ2-1; 8 bases map to TRBD1. The CDR3 covers 14 residues. Germline-derived CDR1 and CDR2 are SQVTM and ANQGSEA. The V gene end was trimmed by 8 bases and the J gene end by 2 bases; junction bases not matched to a gene: 8.

The chain carries TRBV19 and TRBJ2-1; 7 bases map to TRBD2. This CDR3 spans 15 amino acids. The germline V gene has CDR1 LNHDA and CDR2 SQIVND (reference sequence). V shed 9 bases, J shed 8 bases, and the junction held 16 bases outside the gene matches. CDR3 loop: CASWGGGSGYYEQFF. CDR3 DNA: TGTGCCAGCTGGGGTGGCGGGAGTGGTTATTATGAGCAGTTCTTC.

This clonotype showed up just a few times. V usage is TRBV15 and J usage is TRBJ2-2; 11 bases match TRBD2. Looked up from germline, CDR1 is LNHNV and CDR2 is YYDKDF (reference sequence). This CDR3 spans 15 amino acids. The trim removed 10 bases at V and 5 bases at J, leaving 9 bases unmatched. This CDR3 reads CAIAGGPSGTGELFF. CDR3 DNA: TGTGCCATAGCGGGAGGGCCTTCAGGTACCGGGGAGCTGTTTTTT.